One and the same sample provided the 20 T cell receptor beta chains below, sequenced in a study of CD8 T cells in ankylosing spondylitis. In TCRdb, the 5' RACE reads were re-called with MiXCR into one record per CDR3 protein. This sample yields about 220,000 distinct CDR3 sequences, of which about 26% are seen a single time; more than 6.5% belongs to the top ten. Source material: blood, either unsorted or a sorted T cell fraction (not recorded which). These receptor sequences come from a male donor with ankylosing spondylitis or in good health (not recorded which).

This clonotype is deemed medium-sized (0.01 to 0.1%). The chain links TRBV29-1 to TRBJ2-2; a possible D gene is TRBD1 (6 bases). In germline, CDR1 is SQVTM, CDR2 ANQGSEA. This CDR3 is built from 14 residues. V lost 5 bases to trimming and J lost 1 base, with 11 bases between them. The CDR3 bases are TGCAGCGTTCGTACAGGGCAGAACACCGGGGAGCTGTTTTTT. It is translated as CSVRTGQNTGELFF.

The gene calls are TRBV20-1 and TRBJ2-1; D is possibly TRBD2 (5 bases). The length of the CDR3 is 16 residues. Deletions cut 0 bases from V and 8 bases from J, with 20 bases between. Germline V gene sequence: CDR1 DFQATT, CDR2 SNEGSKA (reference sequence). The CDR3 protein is CSAREGVSNPAHEQFF. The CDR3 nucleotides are TGCAGTGCTAGAGAGGGAGTTAGCAATCCCGCCCATGAGCAGTTCTTC.

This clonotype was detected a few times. CDR3 in amino acids: CASSYRERTDTQYF. For the CDR3, the DNA is TGTGCCAGCAGTTACAGGGAACGTACAGATACGCAGTATTTT. The rearrangement uses TRBV6-5 and TRBJ2-3; no reliable D call. Germline-derived CDR1 and CDR2 are MNHEY and SVGAGI. The CDR3 has 14 amino acids. Trimming cost V 2 bases and J 3 bases, with 9 bases left between them.

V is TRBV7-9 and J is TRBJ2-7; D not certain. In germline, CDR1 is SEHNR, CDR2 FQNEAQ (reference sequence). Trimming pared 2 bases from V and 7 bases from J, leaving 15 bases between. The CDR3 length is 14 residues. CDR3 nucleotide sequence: TGTGCCAGCAGCTTACCCCTTACTACGGGTGAGCAGTACTTC. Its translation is CASSLPLTTGEQYF. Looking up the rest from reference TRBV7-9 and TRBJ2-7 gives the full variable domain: DTGVSQNPRHKITKRGQNVTFRCDPISEHNRLYWYRQTLGQGPEFLTYFQNEAQLEKSRLLSDRFSAERPKGSFSTLEIQRTEQGDSAMYLCASSLPLTTGEQYFGPGTRLTVT.

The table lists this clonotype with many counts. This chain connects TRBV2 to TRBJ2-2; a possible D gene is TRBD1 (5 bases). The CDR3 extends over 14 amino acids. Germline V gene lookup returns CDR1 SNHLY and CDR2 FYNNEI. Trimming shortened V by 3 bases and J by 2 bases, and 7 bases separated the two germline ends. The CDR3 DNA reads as TGTGCCAGCAGTGAGGACACCAACACCGGGGAGCTGTTTTTT. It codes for CASSEDTNTGELFF.

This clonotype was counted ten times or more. CDR3 nucleotides: TGTGCCAGCAGCTTCTTAGACAATGAGCAGTTCTTC. This codes for CASSFLDNEQFF. The chain couples TRBV11-2 to TRBJ2-1; no definite D call. V gave up 3 bases and J gave up 5 bases, with 5 bases separating them. This CDR3 comprises 12 residues. Germline-derived CDR1 and CDR2 are SGHAT and FQNNGV.

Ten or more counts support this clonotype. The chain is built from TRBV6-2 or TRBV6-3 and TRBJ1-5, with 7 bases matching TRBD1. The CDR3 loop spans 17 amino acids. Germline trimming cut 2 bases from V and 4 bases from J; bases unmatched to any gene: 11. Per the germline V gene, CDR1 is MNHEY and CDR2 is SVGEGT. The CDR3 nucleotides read TGTGCCAGCAGTTACCGGACAGGAGACGTCTCGAATCAGCCCCAGCATTTT. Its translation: CASSYRTGDVSNQPQHF.

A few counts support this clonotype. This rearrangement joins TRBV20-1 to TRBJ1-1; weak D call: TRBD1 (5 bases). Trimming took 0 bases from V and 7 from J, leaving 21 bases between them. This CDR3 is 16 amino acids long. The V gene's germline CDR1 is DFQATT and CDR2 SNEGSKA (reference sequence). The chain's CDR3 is CSARDLHHAGQDEAFF. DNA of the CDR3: TGCAGTGCTAGAGATCTCCACCATGCAGGGCAGGATGAAGCTTTCTTT.

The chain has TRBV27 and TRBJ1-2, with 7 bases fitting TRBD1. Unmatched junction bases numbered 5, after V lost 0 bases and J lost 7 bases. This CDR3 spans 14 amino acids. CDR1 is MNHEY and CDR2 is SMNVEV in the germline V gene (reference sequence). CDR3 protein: CASSLSGGVSGYTF. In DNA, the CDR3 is TGTGCCAGCAGTTTATCAGGGGGCGTCAGTGGCTACACCTTC.

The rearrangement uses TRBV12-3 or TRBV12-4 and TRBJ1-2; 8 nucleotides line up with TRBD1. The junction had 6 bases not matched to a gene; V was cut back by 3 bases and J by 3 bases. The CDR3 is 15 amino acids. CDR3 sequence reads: CASSLGQDRYYGYTF. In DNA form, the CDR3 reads TGTGCCAGCAGTTTGGGACAGGACCGATACTATGGCTACACCTTC.

The CDR3 DNA follows: TGTGCCAGCAGCGGAATGGGGAGGGGAGACAATGAGCAGTTCTTC. Translation gives CASSGMGRGDNEQFF. The chain has TRBV5-6 and TRBJ2-1, with 7 positions matching TRBD2. The ends lost 4 bases at V and 5 bases at J; junction bases unmatched: 9. The CDR3 length is 15 residues. Germline lookup yields CDR1 SGHDT and CDR2 YYEEEE.

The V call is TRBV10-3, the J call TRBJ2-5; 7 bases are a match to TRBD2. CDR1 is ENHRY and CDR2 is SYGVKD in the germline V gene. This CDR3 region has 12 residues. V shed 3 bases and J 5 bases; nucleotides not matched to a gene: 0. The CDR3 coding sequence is TGTGCCATCAGTGAAGCGGGGGAGACCCAGTACTTC. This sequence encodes CAISEAGETQYF.

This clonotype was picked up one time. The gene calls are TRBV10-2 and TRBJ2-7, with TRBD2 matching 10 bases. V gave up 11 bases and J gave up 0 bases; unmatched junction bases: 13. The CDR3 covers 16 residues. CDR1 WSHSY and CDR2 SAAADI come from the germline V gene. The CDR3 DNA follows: TGCGCCTCCCGGGAGCGGGAGGGCTTCAGCTCCTACGAGCAGTACTTC. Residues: CASREREGFSSYEQYF.

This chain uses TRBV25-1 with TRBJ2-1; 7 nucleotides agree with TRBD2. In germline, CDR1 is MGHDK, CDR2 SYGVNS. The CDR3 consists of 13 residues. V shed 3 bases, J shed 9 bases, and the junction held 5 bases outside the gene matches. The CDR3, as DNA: TGTGCCAGCAGTGACCTACGCGGGGGTGAGCAGTTCTTC. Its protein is CASSDLRGGEQFF.

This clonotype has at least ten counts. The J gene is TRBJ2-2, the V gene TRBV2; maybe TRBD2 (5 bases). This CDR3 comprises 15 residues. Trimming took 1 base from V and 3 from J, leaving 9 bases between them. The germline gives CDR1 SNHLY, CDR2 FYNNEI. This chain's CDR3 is CASSEGGPDTGELFF. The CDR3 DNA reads TGTGCCAGCAGTGAAGGAGGGCCAGACACCGGGGAGCTGTTTTTT.

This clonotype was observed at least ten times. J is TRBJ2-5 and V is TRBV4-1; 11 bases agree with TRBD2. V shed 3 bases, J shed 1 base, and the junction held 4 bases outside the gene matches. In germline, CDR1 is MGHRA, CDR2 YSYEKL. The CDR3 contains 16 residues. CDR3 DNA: TGCGCCAGCAGCCAGGAGGGACTAGCGGTCCAAGAGACCCAGTACTTC. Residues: CASSQEGLAVQETQYF.

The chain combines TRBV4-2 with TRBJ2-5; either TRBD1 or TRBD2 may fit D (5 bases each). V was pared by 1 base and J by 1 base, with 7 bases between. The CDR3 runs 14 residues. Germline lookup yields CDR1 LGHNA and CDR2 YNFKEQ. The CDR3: CASSQGGTQETQYF. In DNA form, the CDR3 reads TGTGCCAGCAGCCAAGGGGGGACCCAAGAGACCCAGTACTTC.

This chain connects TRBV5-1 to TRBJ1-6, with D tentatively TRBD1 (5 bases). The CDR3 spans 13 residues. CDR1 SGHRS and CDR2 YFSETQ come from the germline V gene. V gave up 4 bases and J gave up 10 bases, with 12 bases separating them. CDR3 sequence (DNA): TGCGCCAGCAGCGGGGGGACGGAATCACCCCTCCACTTT. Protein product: CASSGGTESPLHF.

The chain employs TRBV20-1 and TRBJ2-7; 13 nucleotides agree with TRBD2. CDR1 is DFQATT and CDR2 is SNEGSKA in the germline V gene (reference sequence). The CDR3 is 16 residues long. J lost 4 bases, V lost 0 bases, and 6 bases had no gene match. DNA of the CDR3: TGCAGTGCTAGAGATCCCGGGACTAGCGGGACGTACGAGCAGTACTTC. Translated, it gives CSARDPGTSGTYEQYF.

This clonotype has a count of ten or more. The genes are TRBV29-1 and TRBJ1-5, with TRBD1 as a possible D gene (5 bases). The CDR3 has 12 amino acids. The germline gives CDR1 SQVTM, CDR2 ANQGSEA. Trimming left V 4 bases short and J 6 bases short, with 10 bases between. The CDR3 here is CSVGTGTQPQHF. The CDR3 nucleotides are TGCAGCGTTGGAACTGGGACTCAGCCCCAGCATTTT.